Listed below are T cell receptor beta chains from one sample, sequenced in a study of blood T cell repertoires in COVID-19. Assay used: immunoSEQ multiplex PCR; TCRdb lists only in-frame clones, some missing. The sample shows tens of thousands of clones, 80% to 90% of them seen only once. The material sequenced was peripheral blood. Every receptor here comes from a man in his forties or fifties with COVID-19, enrolled during active disease. The CDR3 runs from the conserved cysteine through the conserved F or W.

>TRBJ2-2|TRBV4-1
CASSQGARGLNTGELFF
>TRBJ2-3|TRBV30
CAWSLGGSSTDTQYF
>TRBJ2-5|TRBV4-2
CASSQGTGLETQYF
>TRBJ2-1|TRBV7-2
CASSGQGLAAYNEQFF
>TRBJ1-1|TRBV6-5
CASRRQSGGMTEAFF
>TRBJ1-5|TRBV28
CASSLAQGSQPQHF
>TRBJ1-3|TRBV7-3
CASSLTSGAGNTIYF
>TRBJ2-7|TRBV11-2
CASSLGRPEQYF
>TRBJ1-5|TRBV5-6
CASSQGQGNQPQHF
>TRBJ2-3|TRBV7-9
CASSFKASGSTDTQYF
>TRBJ1-5|TRBV3-1/TRBV3-2
CASSPRGLNQPQHF
>TRBJ2-3|TRBV3-1/TRBV3-2
CASSRRAGGPTDTQYF
>TRBJ2-3|TRBV27
CASKPGLAGVDTQYF
>TRBJ1-1|TRBV14
CASSQAGIEAFF
>TRBJ2-5|TRBV7-9
CASSPRETQYF
>TRBJ2-2|TRBV27
CASSFISGASGTAGELFF
>TRBJ2-2|TRBV2
CASSELAGGTTGELFF
>TRBJ2-7|TRBV28
CASSFSDQRTYEQYF
>TRBJ1-3|TRBV5-1
CASSLDRGRNTIYF
>TRBJ2-1|TRBV27
CASSLTQGARRYNEQFF
>TRBJ2-2|TRBV11-3
CASSSHFRDTGELFF
>TRBJ2-1|TRBV18
CASSPRVLEQFF
>TRBJ2-2|TRBV5-1
CASQAGPTGELFF
>TRBJ1-1|TRBV18
CASSPRGGTEAFF
>TRBJ2-3|TRBV5-6
CASSLAASGSKTQYF
>TRBJ1-1|TRBV5-1
CASSTGQVPNTEAFF
>TRBJ2-7|TRBV5-1
CASSLNQREGRGISYEQYF
>TRBJ2-7|TRBV14
CASRLAGDYEQYF
>TRBJ1-5|TRBV12-1
CASSLAGVGQPQHF
>TRBJ1-1|TRBV12-3/TRBV12-4
CASSLVRGTEAFF
>TRBJ1-4|TRBV7-9
CASSFGIQATNEKLFF
>TRBJ2-1|TRBV7-9
CASSLGDEQFF
>TRBJ1-2|TRBV12-3/TRBV12-4
CASSPGAGSGYTF
>TRBJ2-5|TRBV5-6
CASNSGGAGETQYF
>TRBJ2-3|TRBV5-8
CASSQGHVSTDTQYF
>TRBJ2-7|TRBV11-2
CASSSDRVTYEQYF
>TRBJ1-1|TRBV2
CASSESEGMKAEAFF
>TRBJ1-1|TRBV13
CASSLGSGSTEAFF
>TRBJ2-7|TRBV15
CATRGRGENSEQYF
>TRBJ1-5|TRBV2
CASSDVARGNQPQHF
>TRBJ2-7|TRBV18
CASSRNPGHSYEQYF
>TRBJ2-7|TRBV12-5
CASGLVQGRNPYEQYF
>TRBJ1-2|TRBV5-4
CASRAMSGEANYGYTF